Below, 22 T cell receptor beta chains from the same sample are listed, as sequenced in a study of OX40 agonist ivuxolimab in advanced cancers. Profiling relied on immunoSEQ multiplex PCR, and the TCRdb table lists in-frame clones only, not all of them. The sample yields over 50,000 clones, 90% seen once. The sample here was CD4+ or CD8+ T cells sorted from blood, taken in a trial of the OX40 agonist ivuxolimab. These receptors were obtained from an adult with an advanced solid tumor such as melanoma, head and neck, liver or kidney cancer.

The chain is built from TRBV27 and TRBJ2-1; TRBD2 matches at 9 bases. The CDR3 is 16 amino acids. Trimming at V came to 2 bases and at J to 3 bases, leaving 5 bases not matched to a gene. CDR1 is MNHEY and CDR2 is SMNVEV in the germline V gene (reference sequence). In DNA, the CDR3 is TGTGCCAGCAGTTTAATCTCGACTAGCGGCTACAATGAGCAGTTCTTC. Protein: CASSLISTSGYNEQFF.

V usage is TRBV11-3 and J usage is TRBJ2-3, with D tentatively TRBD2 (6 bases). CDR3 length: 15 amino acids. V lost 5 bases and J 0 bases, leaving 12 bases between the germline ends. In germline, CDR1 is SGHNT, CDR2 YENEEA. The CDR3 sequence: CASSGRLDSTDTQYF. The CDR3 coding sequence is TGTGCCAGCAGCGGTCGACTAGATAGCACAGATACGCAGTATTTT.

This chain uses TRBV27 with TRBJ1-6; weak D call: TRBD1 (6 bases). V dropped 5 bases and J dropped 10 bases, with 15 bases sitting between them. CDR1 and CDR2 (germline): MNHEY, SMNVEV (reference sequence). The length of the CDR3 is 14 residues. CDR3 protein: CASSLVQGVSPLHF. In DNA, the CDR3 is TGTGCCAGCAGTCTAGTACAGGGCGTATCACCCCTCCACTTT.

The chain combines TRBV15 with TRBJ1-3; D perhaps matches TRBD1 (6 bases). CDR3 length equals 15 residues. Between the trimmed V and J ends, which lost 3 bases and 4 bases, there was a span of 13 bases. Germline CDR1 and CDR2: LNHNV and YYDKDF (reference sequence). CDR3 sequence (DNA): TGTGCCACCAGCAGGGGGACACCAAGCGGAAACACCATATATTTT. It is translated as CATSRGTPSGNTIYF.

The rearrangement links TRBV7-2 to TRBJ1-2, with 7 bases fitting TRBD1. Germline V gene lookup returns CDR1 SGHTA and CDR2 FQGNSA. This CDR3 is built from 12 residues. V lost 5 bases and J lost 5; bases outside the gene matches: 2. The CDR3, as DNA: TGTGCCAGCAGCCCGACAGGGTATGGCTACACCTTC. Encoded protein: CASSPTGYGYTF.

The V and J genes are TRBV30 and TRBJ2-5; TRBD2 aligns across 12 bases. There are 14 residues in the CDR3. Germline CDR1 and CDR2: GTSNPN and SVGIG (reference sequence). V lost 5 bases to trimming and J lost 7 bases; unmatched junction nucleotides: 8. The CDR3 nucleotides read TGTGCCTGGTCTAGCGGGAGGGCCGGTGGGACCCAGTACTTC. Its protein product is CAWSSGRAGGTQYF. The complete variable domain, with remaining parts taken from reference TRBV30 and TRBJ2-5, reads SQTIHQWPATLVQPVGSPLSLECTVEGTSNPNLYWYRQAAGRGLQLLFYSVGIGQISSEVPQNLSASRPQDRQFILSSKKLLLSDSGFYLCAWSSGRAGGTQYFGPGTRLLVL.

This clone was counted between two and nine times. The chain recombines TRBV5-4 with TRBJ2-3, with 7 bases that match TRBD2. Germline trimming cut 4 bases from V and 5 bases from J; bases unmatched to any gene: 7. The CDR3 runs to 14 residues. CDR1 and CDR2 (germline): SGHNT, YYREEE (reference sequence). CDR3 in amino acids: CASSGREGKDTQYF. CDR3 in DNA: TGTGCCAGCAGCGGCAGGGAGGGGAAAGATACGCAGTATTTT. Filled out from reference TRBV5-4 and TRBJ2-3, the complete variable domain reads ETGVTQSPTHLIKTRGQQVTLRCSSQSGHNTVSWYQQALGQGPQFIFQYYREEENGRGNFPPRFSGLQFPNYSSELNVNALELDDSALYLCASSGREGKDTQYFGPGTRLTVL.

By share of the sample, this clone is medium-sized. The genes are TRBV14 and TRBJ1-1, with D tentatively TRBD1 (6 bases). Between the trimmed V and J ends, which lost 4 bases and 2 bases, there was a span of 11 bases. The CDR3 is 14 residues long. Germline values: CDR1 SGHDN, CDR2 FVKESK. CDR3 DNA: TGTGCCAGCAGCCCCGGACAGTACAACACTGAAGCTTTCTTT. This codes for CASSPGQYNTEAFF.

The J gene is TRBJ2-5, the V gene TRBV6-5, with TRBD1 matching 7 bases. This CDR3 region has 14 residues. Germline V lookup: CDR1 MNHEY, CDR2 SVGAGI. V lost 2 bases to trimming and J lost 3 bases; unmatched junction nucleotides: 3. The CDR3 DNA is TGTGCCAGCAGTTACCTAGACAGGGAAGAGACCCAGTACTTC. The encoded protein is CASSYLDREETQYF.

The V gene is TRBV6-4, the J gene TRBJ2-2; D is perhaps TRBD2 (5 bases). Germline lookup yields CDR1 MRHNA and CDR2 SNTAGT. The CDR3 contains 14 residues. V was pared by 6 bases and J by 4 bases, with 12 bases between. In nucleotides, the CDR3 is TGTGCCAGCAGACCTTCGGCGGGCACCGGGGAGCTGTTTTTT. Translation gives CASRPSAGTGELFF.

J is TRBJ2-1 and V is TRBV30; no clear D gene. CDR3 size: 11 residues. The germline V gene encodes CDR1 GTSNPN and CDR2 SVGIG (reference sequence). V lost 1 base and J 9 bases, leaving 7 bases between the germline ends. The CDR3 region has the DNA TGTGCCTGGAGTGGGAAAATTGAGCAGTTCTTC. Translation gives CAWSGKIEQFF. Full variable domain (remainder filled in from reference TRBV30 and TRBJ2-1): SQTIHQWPATLVQPVGSPLSLECTVEGTSNPNLYWYRQAAGRGLQLLFYSVGIGQISSEVPQNLSASRPQDRQFILSSKKLLLSDSGFYLCAWSGKIEQFFGPGTRLTVL.

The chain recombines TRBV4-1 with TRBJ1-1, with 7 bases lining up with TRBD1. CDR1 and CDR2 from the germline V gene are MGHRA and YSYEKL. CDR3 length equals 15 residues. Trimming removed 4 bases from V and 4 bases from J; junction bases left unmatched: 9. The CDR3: CASSLQTGTFTEAFF. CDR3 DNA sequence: TGCGCCAGCAGCCTACAGACAGGGACATTCACTGAAGCTTTCTTT.

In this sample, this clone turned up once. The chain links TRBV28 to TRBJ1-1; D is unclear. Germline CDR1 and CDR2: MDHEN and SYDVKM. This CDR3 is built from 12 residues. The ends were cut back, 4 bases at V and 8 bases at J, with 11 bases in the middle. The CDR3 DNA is TGTGCCAGCAGTTCCAGCCAGACGGAAGCTTTCTTT. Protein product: CASSSSQTEAFF.

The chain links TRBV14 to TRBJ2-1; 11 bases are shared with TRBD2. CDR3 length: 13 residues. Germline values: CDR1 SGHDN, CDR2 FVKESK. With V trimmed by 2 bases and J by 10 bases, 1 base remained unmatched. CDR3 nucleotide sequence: TGTGCCAGCAGCCAAACTAGCGGGGGCGAGCAGTTCTTC. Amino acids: CASSQTSGGEQFF.

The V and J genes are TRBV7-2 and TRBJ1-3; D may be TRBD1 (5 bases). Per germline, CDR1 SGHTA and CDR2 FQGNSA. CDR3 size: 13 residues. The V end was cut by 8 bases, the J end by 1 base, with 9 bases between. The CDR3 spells CASRGGSGNTIYF. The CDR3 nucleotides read TGTGCCAGCCGGGGCGGGTCTGGAAACACCATATATTTT.

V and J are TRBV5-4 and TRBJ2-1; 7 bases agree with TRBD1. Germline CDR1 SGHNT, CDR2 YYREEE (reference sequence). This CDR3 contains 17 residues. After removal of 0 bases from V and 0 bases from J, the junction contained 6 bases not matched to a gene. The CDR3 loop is CASSLGGTVSSYNEQFF. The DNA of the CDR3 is TGTGCCAGCAGCTTGGGGGGGACAGTGAGCTCCTACAATGAGCAGTTCTTC.

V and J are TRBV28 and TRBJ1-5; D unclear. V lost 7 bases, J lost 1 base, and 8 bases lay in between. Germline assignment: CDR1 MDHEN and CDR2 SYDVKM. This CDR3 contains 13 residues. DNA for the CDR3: TGTGCCAGCACACGGCCGAGCAATCAGCCCCAGCATTTT. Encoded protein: CASTRPSNQPQHF.

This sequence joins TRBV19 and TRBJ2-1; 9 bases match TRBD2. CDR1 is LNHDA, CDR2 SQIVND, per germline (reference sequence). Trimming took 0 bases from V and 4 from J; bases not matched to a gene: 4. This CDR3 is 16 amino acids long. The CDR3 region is CASSIDRTSAYNEQFF. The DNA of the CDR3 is TGTGCCAGTAGTATAGACCGGACTAGCGCGTACAATGAGCAGTTCTTC.

CDR3 protein: CASSEDRGDSGANVLTF. The CDR3 DNA sequence: TGCGCCAGCAGTGAGGACCGAGGGGACTCTGGGGCCAACGTCCTGACTTTC. The chain combines TRBV10-1 with TRBJ2-6; D is perhaps TRBD1 or TRBD2 (5 bases each). Trimming took off 2 bases at V and 0 bases at J, with 11 bases between the two ends. The CDR3 sequence is 17 residues long. CDR1 WNHNN and CDR2 SYGVQD come from the germline V gene (reference sequence).

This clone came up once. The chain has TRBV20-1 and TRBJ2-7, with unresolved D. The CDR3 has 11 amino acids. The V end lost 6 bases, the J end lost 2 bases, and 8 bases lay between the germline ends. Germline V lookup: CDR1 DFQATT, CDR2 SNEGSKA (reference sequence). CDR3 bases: TGCAGTGCCCCCCACCCCTACGAGCAGTACTTC. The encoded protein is CSAPHPYEQYF.

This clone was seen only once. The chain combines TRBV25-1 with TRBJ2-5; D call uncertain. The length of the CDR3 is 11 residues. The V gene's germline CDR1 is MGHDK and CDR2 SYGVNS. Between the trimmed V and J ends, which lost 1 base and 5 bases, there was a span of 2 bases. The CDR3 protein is CASSEWETQYF. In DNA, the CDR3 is TGTGCCAGCAGTGAATGGGAGACCCAGTACTTC.

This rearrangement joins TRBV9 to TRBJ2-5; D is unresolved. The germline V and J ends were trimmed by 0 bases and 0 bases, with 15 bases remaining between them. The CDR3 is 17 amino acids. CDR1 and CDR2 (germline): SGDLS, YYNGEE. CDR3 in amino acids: CASSVGSSFWYQETQYF. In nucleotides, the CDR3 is TGTGCCAGCAGCGTAGGTTCTTCTTTCTGGTACCAAGAGACCCAGTACTTC. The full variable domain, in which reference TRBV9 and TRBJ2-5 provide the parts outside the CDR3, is DSGVTQTPKHLITATGQRVTLRCSPRSGDLSVYWYQQSLDQGLQFLIQYYNGEERAKGNILERFSAQQFPDLHSELNLSSLELGDSALYFCASSVGSSFWYQETQYFGPGTRLLVL.